This T cell receptor beta chain originates from a study of blood T cell repertoires in COVID-19. Under the authors' procedure: Amplification of reference gene primers provided the estimated nucleated cell counts. Using immunoSEQ multiplex PCR, the repertoire was profiled, and TCRdb retains in-frame clones only, with some absent. That table is the source of V, J and clone size, and D and trimming were worked out from the DNA. This table has about 15,000 clones, more than 70% appearing once. The CDR3 is made up of 15 amino acids. V gave up 5 bases and J gave up 8 bases, with 18 bases separating them. Per germline, CDR1 SGHVS and CDR2 FNYEAQ. This clone was recorded a few times.

The chain recombines TRBV7-6 with TRBJ1-4, with D uncertain. The sequencing input was peripheral blood. The source of this sequence is a human donor in a cohort sampled during active COVID-19. The CDR3 sequence is CASSLPAGLSEKLFF. The CDR3 bases are TGTGCCAGCAGCCTACCCGCAGGTTTATCCGAAAAACTGTTTTTT.